This TCR beta chain derives from a study of cytomegalovirus exposure and HLA in healthy donors. Across the whole study: In a later analysis, it was reported that the 110 or so validation repertoires had been produced on the same platform as the roughly 650 repertoires belonging to the first cohort. Study findings and constraints: Subsequent analysis of the approximately 120 validation repertoires found a tendency for first-cohort TCR clusters to co-occur. Among TCR beta chains, those listed as cytomegalovirus-associated numbered around 180.

Sequenced by immunoSEQ multiplex PCR; TCRdb stores in-frame clones only, minus some. The sample lists under 200,000 clones; nearly 90% were seen once. The donors were members of the validation cohort comprising 120 subjects, separate from the roughly 600-subject first cohort. On this clone itself: What it binds is unknown.

The CDR3 covers 12 residues. Germline V gene sequence: CDR1 MNHEY, CDR2 SVGAGI. The V segment lost 6 bases and the J segment 9 bases; nucleotides outside the gene matches: 7. V and J are TRBV6-5 and TRBJ1-2, with TRBD1 matching over 7 bases. Sequenced sample: PBMCs. The receptor comes from a woman aged 18-29 years in good health and CMV-seropositive. The CDR3 DNA reads TGTGCCAGCAGCACAGGGGAGGTCAGCTACACCTTC. As protein: CASSTGEVSYTF.